This paragraph covers one T cell receptor (beta chain) sequence. These data belong to a study of blood T cell repertoires in COVID-19. Study at large: Both acute and convalescent COVID-19 samples were obtained from the United States, Italy and Spain. Sample material is recorded as cDNA or gDNA derived from T cells, B-cell-depleted T cells, or PBMCs.

The CDR3 sequence is 16 residues long. V lost 5 bases to trimming and J lost 5 bases; unmatched junction nucleotides: 12. CDR1 is LNHDA, CDR2 SQIVND, per germline (reference sequence). In the authors' methods: Amplifying reference gene primers gave estimates of nucleated cell counts. Data came from immunoSEQ multiplex PCR; TCRdb stores just in-frame clones and leaves some out. V, J and clone size were drawn from that table, and D and trimming were deduced from the DNA. The table records about 300,000 clones, about 82% of them present only once. This receptor was identified in a woman aged 50 to 65 with acute or convalescent COVID-19. Specimen: peripheral blood. V and J are TRBV19 and TRBJ1-5, with 7 bases matching TRBD1. CDR3 sequence: CASSPPDPGGHQPQHF. The DNA for the CDR3 is TGTGCCAGTAGTCCCCCGGACCCAGGGGGGCATCAGCCCCAGCATTTT.